A selection of T cell receptor beta chains follows, all from one sample in a study of blood T cell dynamics during melanoma immunotherapy. Clones were sequenced by immunoSEQ multiplex PCR, and TCRdb holds only the in-frame ones, with some missing. The sample carries about 12,000 clones, roughly nine tenths recorded once. Sequenced material: blood, taken from a patient treated with checkpoint blockade. The receptor source for this set is a human donor with melanoma. Both conserved end residues are part of each CDR3. D genes are given only for firm matches. Some rows mark clone size as missing; the rest say once, few, many or name a class of expanded clone.

clone size	V gene	J gene	D gene	CDR3 protein	CDR3 DNA
NA	TRBV7-8	TRBJ1-2	TRBD1	CASSPPSGQGVYGYTF	TGTGCCAGCAGCCCCCCCTCGGGACAGGGGGTATATGGCTACACCTTC
NA	TRBV5-4	TRBJ2-7	NA	CASSSGHSYEQYF	TGTGCCAGCAGCTCCGGTCACTCCTACGAGCAGTACTTC
NA	TRBV6-1	TRBJ1-3	NA	CASSEATGGGNTIYF	TGTGCCAGCAGTGAAGCGACAGGTGGAGGAAACACCATATATTTT
NA	TRBV10-3	TRBJ2-2	TRBD2	CAISESLAGVTGELFF	TGTGCCATCAGTGAGTCGCTAGCGGGAGTCACCGGGGAGCTGTTTTTT
NA	TRBV25-1	TRBJ1-2	NA	CASSEYPENYGYTF	TGTGCCAGCAGTGAATATCCAGAAAACTATGGCTACACCTTC
NA	TRBV27	TRBJ1-2	NA	CASSFRAQYGYTF	TGTGCCAGCAGTTTTCGCGCCCAATATGGCTACACCTTC
NA	TRBV5-6	TRBJ2-2	TRBD1	CASSLVGTGTGELFF	TGTGCCAGCAGCTTGGTGGGGACAGGCACCGGGGAGCTGTTTTTT
once	TRBV14	TRBJ1-6	NA	CASSQEKGFSNSPLHF	TGTGCCAGCAGCCAAGAAAAAGGGTTTAGTAATTCACCCCTCCACTTT
NA	TRBV13	TRBJ2-1	TRBD1	CASRQLFRGRGFGNEQFF	TGTGCCAGCAGGCAACTATTCCGGGGCAGGGGGTTCGGGAATGAGCAGTTCTTC
NA	TRBV2	TRBJ2-1	TRBD2	CASSRLAGGSGEQFF	TGTGCCAGCAGTCGACTAGCGGGAGGCAGTGGTGAGCAGTTCTTC
NA	TRBV7-8	TRBJ2-3	NA	CASSPVRTLTDTQYF	TGTGCCAGCAGCCCTGTGAGGACCCTCACAGATACGCAGTATTTT
NA	TRBV6-6	TRBJ1-4	NA	CASSYSQGREKLFF	TGTGCCAGCAGTTACTCACAGGGACGAGAAAAACTGTTTTTT
NA	TRBV18	TRBJ2-3	TRBD2	CASSPLRSSGRRTDTQYF	TGTGCCAGCTCACCACTTCGCTCTAGCGGGAGACGCACAGATACGCAGTATTTT
NA	TRBV6-5	TRBJ1-6	NA	CASRPPQGWNSPLHF	TGTGCCAGCAGACCTCCCCAGGGCTGGAATTCACCCCTCCACTTT
NA	TRBV5-1	TRBJ1-2	TRBD1	CASSWGQGFSTNYGYTF	TGCGCCAGCAGCTGGGGACAGGGGTTTTCTACTAACTATGGCTACACCTTC
NA	TRBV27	TRBJ1-6	NA	CASSSPARKANSPLHF	TGTGCCAGCAGTTCCCCCGCCCGTAAAGCAAATTCACCCCTCCACTTT
NA	TRBV5-6	TRBJ2-6	NA	CASSLDVPGFSGANVLTF	TGTGCCAGCAGCTTGGATGTCCCTGGGTTCTCTGGGGCCAACGTCCTGACTTTC
NA	TRBV2	TRBJ2-2	TRBD2	CASRPSGNTGELFF	TGTGCCAGCAGGCCTAGCGGGAACACCGGGGAGCTGTTTTTT
NA	TRBV10-1	TRBJ2-2	TRBD2	CASRGASGTPDGELFF	TGCGCCAGCAGGGGGGCTAGCGGGACTCCTGACGGGGAGCTGTTTTTT
NA	TRBV7-9	TRBJ2-7	NA	CASSSREGYEQYF	TGTGCCAGCAGCTCTAGAGAAGGCTACGAGCAGTACTTC
once	TRBV5-1	TRBJ2-2	NA	CASSLDRNTGELFF	TGCGCCAGCAGCTTGGACAGGAACACCGGGGAGCTGTTTTTT
NA	TRBV11-2	TRBJ2-7	NA	CASSLGGKGDEQYF	TGTGCCAGCAGCTTAGGAGGGAAAGGTGACGAGCAGTACTTC
once	TRBV28	TRBJ2-7	TRBD1	CASRTAGTGGSDEQYF	TGTGCCAGCAGGACCGCCGGGACAGGGGGCTCGGACGAGCAGTACTTC
NA	TRBV28	TRBJ2-1	TRBD1	CASSTPGTGYAEQFF	TGTGCCAGCAGTACACCCGGGACAGGGTATGCTGAGCAGTTCTTC
NA	TRBV19	TRBJ2-3	TRBD2	CASTPLAGATDTQYF	TGTGCCAGTACCCCCCTAGCGGGTGCCACAGATACGCAGTATTTT
once	TRBV25-1	TRBJ1-4	NA	CASSEWMGANEKLFF	TGTGCCAGCAGTGAATGGATGGGGGCTAATGAAAAACTGTTTTTT
NA	TRBV28	TRBJ2-7	NA	CASLSSYEQYF	TGTGCCAGCCTTAGCTCCTACGAGCAGTACTTC
NA	TRBV4-3	TRBJ1-4	NA	CASSQGLRGANEKLFF	TGCGCCAGCAGCCAAGGTTTACGGGGGGCAAATGAAAAACTGTTTTTT
once	TRBV7-2	TRBJ2-5	NA	CASRKYGGGKKETQYF	TGTGCCAGCAGAAAATACGGCGGGGGCAAAAAAGAGACCCAGTACTTC
once	TRBV4-1	TRBJ1-4	NA	CASSQTDRSNEKLFF	TGCGCCAGCAGCCAAACCGACAGATCTAATGAAAAACTGTTTTTT
NA	TRBV13	TRBJ1-1	TRBD1	CASSSVSGGSSEAFF	TGTGCCAGCAGCTCTGTATCAGGGGGCTCTAGTGAAGCTTTCTTT
NA	TRBV28	TRBJ1-1	NA	CASIDRSGTEAFF	TGTGCCAGCATCGACAGGTCGGGCACTGAAGCTTTCTTT
NA	TRBV21-1	TRBJ2-4	NA	CASSKALSGLAGESGAKNIQYF	TGTGCCAGCAGCAAAGCGCTCTCCGGACTAGCGGGAGAGAGTGGAGCCAAAAACATTCAGTACTTC
NA	TRBV7-3	TRBJ1-2	NA	CASSLSSFRAKVLDGYTF	TGTGCCAGCAGCTTAAGTAGTTTTCGGGCGAAGGTCCTTGATGGCTACACCTTC
NA	TRBV5-1	TRBJ1-6	NA	CASSLERNNSPLHF	TGCGCCAGCAGCTTGGAACGGAATAATTCACCCCTCCACTTT
NA	TRBV7-6	TRBJ2-7	TRBD2	CASSPGTSGPYEQYF	TGTGCCAGCAGCCCGGGGACTAGCGGACCCTACGAGCAGTACTTC
NA	TRBV7-2	TRBJ2-7	NA	CASSPRADYEQYF	TGTGCCAGCAGCCCGAGAGCGGACTACGAACAGTACTTC
NA	TRBV29-1	TRBJ2-3	NA	CSVSDVGRTDTQYF	TGCAGCGTGAGTGACGTGGGGAGGACAGATACGCAGTATTTT
NA	TRBV5-1	TRBJ2-1	TRBD1	CASSQDRVLYDEQFF	TGCGCCAGCAGCCAGGACAGGGTCCTTTACGATGAGCAGTTCTTC
NA	TRBV11-2	TRBJ2-7	TRBD2	CASSYRGRRTYKTDF	TGTGCCAGCAGCTATCGCGGGAGAAGGACCTATAAGACGGACTTC
NA	TRBV28	TRBJ1-2	NA	CASSRPPTGNYGYTF	TGTGCCAGCAGCCGCCCGCCTACAGGGAACTATGGCTACACCTTC
NA	TRBV7-2	TRBJ2-7	NA	CASSLDGGFYEQYF	TGTGCCAGCAGCTTAGATGGGGGGTTCTACGAGCAGTACTTC
NA	TRBV7-4	TRBJ1-2	TRBD1	CASSTDRGGGYTF	TGTGCCAGCAGCACGGACAGGGGAGGTGGCTACACCTTC
NA	TRBV4-2	TRBJ2-7	NA	CASSQGGAGVYEQYF	TGTGCCAGCAGCCAAGGGGGGGCCGGGGTATACGAGCAGTACTTC
NA	TRBV27	TRBJ1-1	TRBD1	CASSFRGLSRRNTEAFF	TGTGCCAGCAGTTTTAGGGGGCTATCTCGCAGGAACACTGAAGCTTTCTTT
NA	TRBV7-2	TRBJ1-2	TRBD1	CASGHRGGGYTF	TGTGCCAGCGGTCACAGGGGAGGTGGCTACACCTTC
NA	TRBV7-9	TRBJ1-1	TRBD1	CASRQTGISEAFF	TGTGCCAGCAGGCAGACAGGGATTTCTGAAGCTTTCTTT
NA	TRBV5-1	TRBJ1-2	NA	CASSQTTDYGYTF	TGCGCCAGCAGCCAAACGACAGACTATGGCTACACCTTC
NA	TRBV4-1	TRBJ2-7	NA	CASSQGVKTPYEQYF	TGCGCCAGCAGCCAAGGTGTGAAAACGCCCTACGAGCAGTACTTC
NA	TRBV18	TRBJ2-1	TRBD2	CASSPLTSGSLEQFF	TGTGCCAGCTCACCCCTGACTAGCGGGAGTCTTGAGCAGTTCTTC
NA	TRBV7-9	TRBJ2-5	NA	CASRLSETQYF	TGTGCCAGCAGGTTATCAGAGACCCAGTACTTC
NA	TRBV28	TRBJ2-7	TRBD2	CASSPDGTSAVDEQYF	TGTGCCAGCAGCCCTGACGGGACTAGCGCTGTTGACGAGCAGTACTTC
NA	TRBV28	TRBJ1-2	TRBD1	CATLRTGPYGYTF	TGTGCCACCCTCCGGACAGGGCCCTATGGCTACACCTTC
NA	TRBV7-2	TRBJ2-6	NA	CASSLAGANVLTF	TGTGCCAGCAGCTTAGCCGGGGCCAACGTCCTGACTTTC
once	TRBV2	TRBJ2-3	NA	CASRGYSTDTQYF	TGTGCCAGCAGAGGGTATAGCACAGATACGCAGTATTTT
NA	TRBV5-7	TRBJ2-1	TRBD2	CASSCLAGNRGEDEQFF	TGTGCCAGCAGCTGCCTAGCGGGTAACCGGGGAGAGGATGAGCAGTTCTTC
NA	TRBV27	TRBJ2-7	NA	CASSLTLAGAQYF	TGTGCCAGCAGTTTAACGCTAGCCGGTGCGCAGTACTTC
NA	TRBV9	TRBJ2-1	NA	CASSGNNYNEQFF	TGTGCCAGCAGCGGAAATAACTACAATGAGCAGTTCTTC